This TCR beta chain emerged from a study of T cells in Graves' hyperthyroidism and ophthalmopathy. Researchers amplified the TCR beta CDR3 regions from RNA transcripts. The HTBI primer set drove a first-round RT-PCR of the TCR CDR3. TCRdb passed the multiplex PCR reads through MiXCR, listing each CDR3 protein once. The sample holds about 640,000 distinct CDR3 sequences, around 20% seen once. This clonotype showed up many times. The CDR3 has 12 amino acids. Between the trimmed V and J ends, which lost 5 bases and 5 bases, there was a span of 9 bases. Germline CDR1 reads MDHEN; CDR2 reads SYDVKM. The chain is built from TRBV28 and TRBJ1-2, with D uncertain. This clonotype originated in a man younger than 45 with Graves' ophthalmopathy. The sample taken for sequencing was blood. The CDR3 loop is CASSPYRYGYTF. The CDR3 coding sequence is TGTGCCAGCAGTCCATACCGTTATGGCTACACCTTC.